This T cell receptor beta chain was sequenced during a study of T cells after posttransplantation cyclophosphamide. This related bone marrow graft donor gave peripheral blood on the day of marrow donation. Study results and caveats: Later blood repertoires were often dominated by clones from the donor CD8+ memory compartment.

Germline assignment: CDR1 SQVTM and CDR2 ANQGSEA. CDR3 size: 11 residues. The V gene lost 5 bases and the J gene lost 5 bases, with 9 bases spanning the gap. Concerning this clone: Its antigen is currently unknown.

Method: immunoSEQ multiplex PCR; TCRdb's copy keeps in-frame clones and lacks some. The table shows tens of thousands of clones, with about 76% occurring only once. The clonotype comes from a woman in her sixties in good health, CMV-negative, and a related stem cell transplant donor. The V and J genes are TRBV29-1 and TRBJ2-5; tentative D call: TRBD1 (5 bases). Sequencing was done on a sample of memory CD4+ T cells sorted from PBMCs. The CDR3 DNA follows: TGCAGCGTTCCCAGGGCGGAGACCCAGTACTTC. The encoded protein is CSVPRAETQYF.